This is a list of T cell receptor beta chains from one sample in a study of T-cell reconstitution after alpha-beta-depleted transplantation in children. TCRdb independently ran MiXCR on the PCR reads; one entry per CDR3 protein. The table shows hundreds of thousands of distinct CDR3 sequences, with around 12% occurring only once. The sequenced sample was PBMCs from the stem cell graft donor, obtained from the stem cell graft. These receptors were collected from a human donor who donated a stem cell graft to a child with acute lymphoblastic leukemia. The CDR3 runs from the conserved cysteine through the conserved F or W. A D gene is named only where the DNA matches it firmly. Part of the rows lack a size; the others show once, few, many or a class for expanded clones.

d_call: TRBD1
cdr3_length: 17
v_call: TRBV10-3
j_call: TRBJ1-2
clone_size: many
cdr3_aa: CAISVGQSGGPNYGYTF
cdr3_nt: TGTGCCATCAGTGTGGGACAGTCAGGGGGACCGAACTATGGCTACACCTTC

d_call: -
cdr3_length: 15
v_call: TRBV20-1
j_call: TRBJ2-1
clone_size: few
cdr3_aa: CSASRLGSSYNEQFF
cdr3_nt: TGCAGTGCTAGTCGACTTGGGAGCTCCTACAATGAGCAGTTCTTC

d_call: TRBD1
cdr3_length: 14
v_call: TRBV10-3
j_call: TRBJ1-2
clone_size: many
cdr3_aa: CAISDSDRVGGYTF
cdr3_nt: TGTGCCATCAGTGACTCGGACAGGGTAGGCGGCTACACCTTC

d_call: -
cdr3_length: 15
v_call: TRBV5-1
j_call: TRBJ1-5
clone_size: many
cdr3_aa: CASSLNSGAGQPQHF
cdr3_nt: TGCGCCAGCAGCTTGAATTCAGGGGCGGGTCAGCCCCAGCATTTT

d_call: -
cdr3_length: 16
v_call: TRBV5-1
j_call: TRBJ1-1
clone_size: many
cdr3_aa: CASSSLGGQKHTEAFF
cdr3_nt: TGCGCCAGCAGCTCCTTGGGAGGACAGAAACACACTGAAGCTTTCTTT

d_call: -
cdr3_length: 11
v_call: TRBV29-1
j_call: TRBJ2-4
clone_size: many
cdr3_aa: CSIGEGDIQYF
cdr3_nt: TGCAGCATCGGGGAGGGGGACATTCAGTACTTC

d_call: TRBD2
cdr3_length: 17
v_call: TRBV24-1
j_call: TRBJ2-3
clone_size: many
cdr3_aa: CATSEDGPSGREDTQYF
cdr3_nt: TGTGCCACCAGTGAGGACGGCCCTAGCGGGCGGGAAGATACGCAGTATTTT

d_call: -
cdr3_length: 13
v_call: TRBV5-1
j_call: TRBJ1-1
clone_size: many
cdr3_aa: CASSSDFGSEAFF
cdr3_nt: TGCGCCAGCAGCTCGGATTTTGGTTCTGAAGCTTTCTTT

d_call: -
cdr3_length: 15
v_call: TRBV4-3
j_call: TRBJ1-6
clone_size: many
cdr3_aa: CASSSGLRSNSPLHF
cdr3_nt: TGCGCCAGCAGCTCGGGACTCCGAAGTAATTCACCCCTCCACTTT

d_call: -
cdr3_length: 16
v_call: TRBV5-6
j_call: TRBJ2-5
clone_size: many
cdr3_aa: CASSLVEYPRWETQYF
cdr3_nt: TGTGCCAGCAGCTTGGTGGAGTACCCCCGATGGGAGACCCAGTACTTC

d_call: -
cdr3_length: 13
v_call: TRBV20-1
j_call: TRBJ2-7
clone_size: many
cdr3_aa: CSARGSSVYEQYF
cdr3_nt: TGCAGTGCTAGAGGGAGTAGCGTCTACGAGCAGTACTTC

d_call: TRBD1
cdr3_length: 13
v_call: TRBV20-1
j_call: TRBJ1-5
clone_size: many
cdr3_aa: CSANSGGYQPQHF
cdr3_nt: TGCAGTGCTAACTCAGGGGGCTATCAGCCCCAGCATTTT

d_call: -
cdr3_length: 15
v_call: TRBV25-1
j_call: TRBJ1-2
clone_size: many
cdr3_aa: CASSALRESVYGYTF
cdr3_nt: TGTGCCAGCAGTGCTTTGAGGGAATCGGTCTATGGCTACACCTTC

d_call: -
cdr3_length: 15
v_call: TRBV5-1
j_call: TRBJ1-5
clone_size: -
cdr3_aa: CASSLAGRSNQPQHF
cdr3_nt: TGCGCCAGCAGCTTGGCGGGCCGGAGCAATCAGCCCCAGCATTTT

d_call: TRBD1
cdr3_length: 16
v_call: TRBV7-8
j_call: TRBJ1-2
clone_size: many
cdr3_aa: CASSPMGQDFPYGYTF
cdr3_nt: TGTGCCAGCAGCCCGATGGGACAGGACTTTCCCTATGGCTACACCTTC

d_call: TRBD1
cdr3_length: 14
v_call: TRBV6-1
j_call: TRBJ1-1
clone_size: many
cdr3_aa: CASSRQGWNTEAFF
cdr3_nt: TGTGCCAGCAGTCGACAGGGGTGGAACACTGAAGCTTTCTTT

d_call: -
cdr3_length: 13
v_call: TRBV15
j_call: TRBJ2-7
clone_size: many
cdr3_aa: CATAAGQWGEQYF
cdr3_nt: TGTGCCACCGCGGCAGGACAATGGGGCGAGCAGTACTTC

d_call: TRBD1
cdr3_length: 15
v_call: TRBV12-3/TRBV12-4
j_call: TRBJ1-5
clone_size: many
cdr3_aa: CASSINRGGNQPQHF
cdr3_nt: TGTGCCAGCAGCATAAACAGGGGAGGAAATCAGCCCCAGCATTTT

d_call: -
cdr3_length: 17
v_call: TRBV6-5
j_call: TRBJ1-3
clone_size: many
cdr3_aa: CASSYNPDGRSGNTIYF
cdr3_nt: TGTGCCAGCAGTTACAACCCGGACGGGCGCTCTGGAAACACCATATATTTT

d_call: -
cdr3_length: 17
v_call: TRBV27
j_call: TRBJ1-1
clone_size: -
cdr3_aa: CASSLYNRGGANTEAFF
cdr3_nt: TGTGCCAGCAGTTTATACAATCGGGGAGGGGCGAACACTGAAGCTTTCTTT

d_call: -
cdr3_length: 15
v_call: TRBV18
j_call: TRBJ2-6
clone_size: few
cdr3_aa: CASSPAPEGANVLTF
cdr3_nt: TGTGCCAGCTCACCCGCCCCAGAGGGGGCCAACGTCCTGACTTTC

d_call: TRBD2
cdr3_length: 16
v_call: TRBV28
j_call: TRBJ2-7
clone_size: many
cdr3_aa: CASSGPERGLAYEQYF
cdr3_nt: TGTGCCAGCAGTGGACCCGAGCGGGGCCTGGCCTACGAGCAGTACTTC

d_call: -
cdr3_length: 15
v_call: TRBV28
j_call: TRBJ1-3
clone_size: many
cdr3_aa: CASNPYRDSGNTIYF
cdr3_nt: TGTGCCAGCAATCCGTACAGGGACTCTGGAAACACCATATATTTT

d_call: -
cdr3_length: 16
v_call: TRBV14
j_call: TRBJ2-1
clone_size: many
cdr3_aa: CASSPITGYANNEQFF
cdr3_nt: TGTGCCAGCAGCCCGATAACCGGTTATGCAAACAATGAGCAGTTCTTC